The 11 T cell receptor beta chains below were found in one sample sequenced in a study of tumor-infiltrating lymphocytes in glioblastoma multiforme. Three nested ARM-PCR rounds with V-beta and C-beta primers built TCRB libraries. TCRdb called the multiplex PCR reads again in MiXCR, with one record for every CDR3 protein. The sample lists about 10,000 distinct CDR3 sequences, 55% to 80% seen once, with around 28% in the top ten. Sample: brain tumor tissue. All receptors come from a male donor with glioblastoma.

This chain uses TRBV20-1 with TRBJ1-1, with D tentatively TRBD1 (5 bases). The CDR3 is made up of 15 amino acids. V was clipped by 5 bases and J by 0 bases, with 16 bases between them. In germline, CDR1 is DFQATT, CDR2 SNEGSKA (reference sequence). CDR3 bases: TGCAGTGCTTCGCAGGGATACGAAATGAACACTGAAGCTTTCTTT. Protein: CSASQGYEMNTEAFF.

This clonotype was seen ten or more times. The V call is TRBV7-9, the J call TRBJ1-2; 11 bases match TRBD1. V was pared by 4 bases and J by 4 bases, with 8 bases of the junction left unmatched. The germline CDR1 and CDR2 sequences are SEHNR and FQNEAQ (reference sequence). The CDR3 totals 16 residues. Here the CDR3 reads CASSSGSGTGGYGYTF. For the CDR3, the DNA is TGTGCCAGCAGCTCCGGATCCGGGACAGGGGGCTATGGCTACACCTTC. The variable domain in full, completed from reference TRBV7-9 and TRBJ1-2, reads DTGVSQNPRHKITKRGQNVTFRCDPISEHNRLYWYRQTLGQGPEFLTYFQNEAQLEKSRLLSDRFSAERPKGSFSTLEIQRTEQGDSAMYLCASSSGSGTGGYGYTFGSGTRLTVV.

By frequency in the sample, this clonotype is medium-sized. The chain links TRBV6-5 to TRBJ2-7; 8 bases are shared with TRBD1. The germline gives CDR1 MNHEY, CDR2 SVGAGI. This CDR3 is 14 amino acids long. V dropped 6 bases and J dropped 0; count of bases not matched to a gene: 4. CDR3 residues: CASSSDRGSYEQYF. CDR3 DNA sequence: TGTGCCAGCAGCTCCGACAGGGGCTCCTACGAGCAGTACTTC.

The genes are TRBV20-1 and TRBJ2-7; TRBD2 matches 10 bases. Germline V CDR1 and CDR2: DFQATT, SNEGSKA (reference sequence). The junction had 13 bases not matched to a gene; V was cut back by 3 bases and J by 8 bases. The CDR3 consists of 15 residues. CDR3 in amino acids: CSASASSGSSYKQYF. The CDR3 DNA reads TGCAGTGCTAGCGCCTCTAGCGGGAGTTCCTATAAGCAGTACTTC.

The rearrangement joins TRBV12-3 or TRBV12-4 to TRBJ2-4; D remains ambiguous. This CDR3 is built from 15 residues. Trimming shortened V by 2 bases and J by 0 bases, and 8 bases separated the two germline ends. CDR3 loop: CASSLSSLAKNIQYF. In nucleotides, the CDR3 is TGTGCCAGCAGTTTATCCAGTCTAGCCAAAAACATTCAGTACTTC.

The genes are TRBV4-2 and TRBJ2-7; D possibly uses TRBD1 or TRBD2 (5 bases each). There are 14 residues in the CDR3. Germline CDR1 and CDR2: LGHNA and YNFKEQ. The V end was cut by 0 bases, the J end by 5 bases, with 11 bases between. The CDR3 sequence: CASSQDGRDDEQYF. The CDR3 nucleotides are TGTGCCAGCAGCCAAGACGGTCGGGACGACGAGCAGTACTTC.

This clonotype appeared once. The junction departs from the called germline gene at one end, perhaps through a read error. The V and J genes are TRBV28 and TRBJ1-5, with D possibly matching TRBD1 (5 bases). The CDR3 spans 15 residues. The germline V gene has CDR1 MDHEN and CDR2 SYDVKM. CDR3 amino acids: CDSSLRSQARQPQQF. The DNA of the CDR3 is TGTGACAGCAGTTTACGCTCACAGGCGCGCCAGCCCCAGCAATTT.

Regarding this clonotype: One end of the junction varies from germline; a read error may be responsible. The chain links TRBV6-6 to TRBJ1-5; 9 nucleotides align to TRBD1. The V gene's germline CDR1 is MNHNY and CDR2 SVGAGI (reference sequence). This CDR3 is built from 15 residues. The CDR3 DNA is TGTGCCAGCGGTTACTCGACAGGGGGGCCTCAGCTCCAGCATTTT. It encodes CASGYSTGGPQLQHF.

This clonotype occurred many times. This chain links TRBV5-1 with TRBJ2-3, with 7 bases that match TRBD2. This CDR3 is built from 14 residues. Looked up from germline, CDR1 is SGHRS and CDR2 is YFSETQ. J was trimmed by 2 bases and V by 6 bases; bases with no gene match: 6. In DNA, the CDR3 is TGCGCCAGCACACGGGAGGACCCCACAGATACGCAGTATTTT. Translated, it gives CASTREDPTDTQYF.

This sequence joins TRBV6-1 and TRBJ1-5, with 9 bases fitting TRBD1. The germline gives CDR1 MNHNS, CDR2 SASEGT. V trimming: 5 bases; J trimming: 6 bases; junction bases outside the gene matches: 5. The CDR3 has 14 amino acids. As DNA, the CDR3 is TGTGCCAGCAGTACACAGGGGGCAAGTCAGCCCCAGCATTTT. Its translation is CASSTQGASQPQHF.

The chain combines TRBV29-1 with TRBJ1-1; D unclear. V lost 7 bases to trimming and J lost 0 bases, with 12 bases between them. Germline CDR1 reads SQVTM; CDR2 reads ANQGSEA. CDR3 size: 13 residues. CDR3 nucleotide sequence: TGCAGCGGCAAAGCGCGCATGAACACTGAAGCTTTCTTT. It encodes CSGKARMNTEAFF. The whole variable domain, remainder taken from reference TRBV29-1 and TRBJ1-1, is SAVISQKPSRDICQRGTSLTIQCQVDSQVTMMFWYRQQPGQSLTLIATANQGSEATYESGFVIDKFPISRPNLTFSTLTVSNMSPEDSSIYLCSGKARMNTEAFFGQGTRLTVV.